What follows is one T cell receptor (beta chain) and its context. The data were taken from a study of OX40 agonist ivuxolimab in advanced cancers. Profiled with immunoSEQ multiplex PCR; TCRdb holds only in-frame clones, not every one. The table shows tens of thousands of clones, with less than 85% occurring only once. CDR3 length: 15 residues. The V gene end was trimmed by 11 bases and the J gene end by 1 base; junction bases not matched to a gene: 9. Germline-derived CDR1 and CDR2 are MNHNY and SVGAGI (reference sequence). The chain combines TRBV6-6 with TRBJ2-2; 8 bases are a match to TRBD1. The sequence came from an adult with an advanced solid tumor such as melanoma, head and neck, liver or kidney cancer. The sequencing used CD4+ or CD8+ T cells sorted from blood, collected in a trial of the OX40 agonist ivuxolimab. CDR3 sequence reads: CASSGTGQNTGELFF. DNA for the CDR3: TGTGCCTCGTCAGGGACAGGACAGAACACCGGGGAGCTGTTTTTT.